These 10 T cell receptor beta chains share one sample of origin, sequenced in a study of blood T cell repertoires in COVID-19. The table came from immunoSEQ multiplex PCR; TCRdb's copy has only in-frame clones and leaves some out. The data contain 120,000 or so clones, around 74% of them seen just once; the ten biggest clones take up around 8%. The sample was peripheral blood. These receptors all stem from a woman aged 60 to 75 with acute or convalescent COVID-19.

CDR3 in amino acids: CATRTGNTEAFF. DNA of the CDR3: TGTGCCACTCGAACTGGGAACACTGAAGCTTTCTTT. V and J are TRBV12-3 or TRBV12-4 and TRBJ1-1; no firm D call. Between the trimmed V and J ends, which lost 10 bases and 1 base, there was a span of 10 bases. The CDR3 totals 12 residues.

The chain combines TRBV5-5 with TRBJ2-7; D is possibly TRBD1 (5 bases). Germline V gene data show CDR1 as SGHKS and CDR2 as YYEKEE (reference sequence). Trimming cost V 1 base and J 6 bases, with 20 bases left between them. This CDR3 has 16 residues. For the CDR3, the DNA is TGTGCCAGCAGCTTGAACCTCAGGGTCGAGGTGAGCGAGCAGTACTTC. Encoded protein: CASSLNLRVEVSEQYF.

This clone has a single count. The chain recombines TRBV5-1 with TRBJ2-3, with 9 positions matching TRBD1. CDR3 length: 15 residues. Trimming at V came to 4 bases and at J to 2 bases, leaving 5 bases not matched to a gene. Germline-derived CDR1 and CDR2 are SGHRS and YFSETQ. The CDR3 sequence: CASSGGDRVTDTQYF. The CDR3 DNA is TGCGCCAGCAGCGGGGGGGACAGGGTCACAGATACGCAGTATTTT. Based on the CDR3 plus reference TRBV5-1 and TRBJ2-3, the full variable domain is KAGVTQTPRYLIKTRGQQVTLSCSPISGHRSVSWYQQTPGQGLQFLFEYFSETQRNKGNFPGRFSGRQFSNSRSEMNVSTLELGDSALYLCASSGGDRVTDTQYFGPGTRLTVL.

This sequence joins TRBV24-1 and TRBJ1-2, with 7 bases matching TRBD1. Germline values: CDR1 KGHDR, CDR2 SFDVKD. The CDR3 covers 19 residues. The V segment lost 3 bases and the J segment 1 base; nucleotides outside the gene matches: 16. CDR3 sequence: CATSDLPLGSGGNNYGYTF. In nucleotides, the CDR3 is TGTGCCACCAGTGATCTCCCCCTGGGTTCAGGGGGTAATAACTATGGCTACACCTTC.

V usage is TRBV5-8 and J usage is TRBJ1-2; 7 bases agree with TRBD1. CDR1 is SGHTS and CDR2 is YDEGEE in the germline V gene. This CDR3 is 13 amino acids long. V lost 3 bases and J lost 2; bases outside the gene matches: 1. CDR3 sequence reads: CASSWGQNYGYTF. In DNA, the CDR3 is TGTGCCAGCAGCTGGGGACAGAACTATGGCTACACCTTC.

This chain connects TRBV6-5 to TRBJ1-4; D may be TRBD1 (5 bases). Trimming removed 1 base at V and 3 bases at J, with 9 bases between. Germline lookup yields CDR1 MNHEY and CDR2 SVGAGI. This CDR3 comprises 15 residues. CDR3 region: CASSYYGGANEKLFF. CDR3 nucleotide sequence: TGTGCCAGCAGTTACTATGGGGGGGCTAATGAAAAACTGTTTTTT.

CDR3 in amino acids: CASSIGLLAGSTDTQYF. CDR3 nucleotide sequence: TGTGCCAGTAGTATAGGTTTACTAGCGGGGAGCACAGATACGCAGTATTTT. The chain employs TRBV19 and TRBJ2-3, with 10 bases fitting TRBD2. CDR3 length: 17 residues. Trimming cost V 1 base and J 0 bases; bases outside gene matches: 4. Germline V gives CDR1 LNHDA, CDR2 SQIVND (reference sequence).

The gene calls are TRBV6-5 and TRBJ1-4; D not certain. The CDR3 covers 11 residues. Trimming shortened V by 6 bases and J by 8 bases, and 7 bases separated the two germline ends. Germline-derived CDR1 and CDR2 are MNHEY and SVGAGI. DNA of the CDR3: TGTGCCAGCAGGGAGGTCGAAAAACTGTTTTTT. It specifies CASREVEKLFF.

This clone was observed a handful of times. The V gene is TRBV6-5, the J gene TRBJ2-7; the D gene is possibly TRBD2 (6 bases). Trimming shortened V by 4 bases and J by 2 bases, and 12 bases separated the two germline ends. Germline values: CDR1 MNHEY, CDR2 SVGAGI. The CDR3 spans 14 residues. CDR3 in amino acids: CASSSDYSPYEQYF. The DNA of the CDR3 is TGTGCCAGCAGTTCGGACTACTCACCCTACGAGCAGTACTTC.

The chain recombines TRBV4-2 with TRBJ1-2; TRBD1 agrees at 7 bases. CDR1 LGHNA and CDR2 YNFKEQ come from the germline V gene. Unmatched junction bases numbered 4, after V lost 4 bases and J lost 5 bases. There are 13 residues in the CDR3. The CDR3 DNA sequence: TGTGCCAGCAGCCCTCAGGACAGGTATGGCTACACCTTC. As protein: CASSPQDRYGYTF.